This TCR beta chain was sequenced for a study of blood T cell repertoires in COVID-19. Whole-study context: Some COVID-19 samples were acute and others convalescent; all came from the United States, Italy and Spain. PBMCs, B-cell-depleted T cells, or T cells were the source of the cDNA or gDNA that made up the material.

This clone came up a few times. V was shortened by 7 bases and J by 5 bases, with 14 bases between the two germline ends. This CDR3 region has 13 residues. Source study methods: Counts of nucleated cells, estimated from reference gene primer amplification, were obtained. This table comes from immunoSEQ multiplex PCR, and its TCRdb copy is limited to in-frame clones, with some not included. The V and J calls and clone size were taken over from that table, and D and trimming were inferred from the DNA. The repertoire has 70,000 to 100,000 clones, roughly 80% of them found once; the top ten carry about a sixth.

The TCR comes from a woman aged 80 or over with acute or convalescent COVID-19. J is TRBJ1-1 and V is TRBV12-3 or TRBV12-4; no clear D gene. What was sequenced was peripheral blood. The CDR3 coding sequence is TGTGCCAGCACCCGGGGTGGAGGGACTGAAGCTTTCTTT. As protein: CASTRGGGTEAFF.